Listed here are 31 T cell receptor beta chains from one sample, sequenced in a study of cytomegalovirus exposure and HLA in healthy donors (dated by TCRdb to the late 2010s). To prepare the library, the immunoSEQ multiplex PCR assay was applied. The multiplex PCR relied on a mix of 60 forward primers for TCR Vbeta segments and 13 reverse primers for TCR Jbeta segments. As stored in TCRdb, this immuneACCESS dataset retains in-frame rearrangements with V and J assigned. A fraction of the clones does not appear; measured against another copy, unresolved V genes explain less than half of the discrepancy, and the remainder lacks a known reason. In all, the sample holds fewer than 250,000 clones, and approximately 80% of those were seen once. About 0.2% of the sample lies in the top ten. Sequenced: PBMCs. These receptors came from a girl aged 2-10 years in good health and CMV-seronegative.

The chain joins TRBV7-3 to TRBJ1-1, with D maybe TRBD1 (6 bases). Trimming stripped 5 bases from V and 1 base from J, with 14 bases between. The V gene's germline CDR1 is SGHTA and CDR2 FQGTGA. This CDR3 region has 15 residues. The CDR3 loop reads CASSQGQNANTEAFF. The CDR3, as DNA: TGTGCCAGCAGCCAAGGACAGAATGCGAACACTGAAGCTTTCTTT. Combining the CDR3 with reference TRBV7-3 and TRBJ1-1 gives the whole variable domain GAGVSQTPSNKVTEKGKYVELRCDPISGHTALYWYRQSLGQGPEFLIYFQGTGAADDSGLPNDRFFAVRPEGSVSTLKIQRTERGDSAVYLCASSQGQNANTEAFFGQGTRLTVV.

The chain recombines TRBV9 with TRBJ1-4; perhaps TRBD1 as D (5 bases). The germline CDR1 and CDR2 sequences are SGDLS and YYNGEE. The V and J ends lost 1 base and 5 bases respectively, with 9 bases between them. The length of the CDR3 is 14 residues. Here the CDR3 DNA reads TGTGCCAGCAGCGTATTTCCAGGGAATGAAAAACTGTTTTTT. Translated: CASSVFPGNEKLFF.

The chain carries TRBV7-2 and TRBJ2-3, with no clear D. Germline CDR1 reads SGHTA; CDR2 reads FQGNSA. V lost 2 bases and J 2 bases, leaving 2 bases between the germline ends. The CDR3 runs to 12 residues. DNA of the CDR3: TGTGCCAGCAGCTTATACACAGATACGCAGTATTTT. It encodes CASSLYTDTQYF.

The V and J genes are TRBV6-5 and TRBJ1-2; D is unclear. The CDR3 has 13 residues. Trimming left V 7 bases short and J 4 bases short, with 13 bases between. Germline V gives CDR1 MNHEY, CDR2 SVGAGI. CDR3 DNA: TGTGCCAGCAACCGACATGGCACCTATGGCTACACCTTC. It encodes CASNRHGTYGYTF.

The V call is TRBV5-8, the J call TRBJ2-3, with 7 bases aligning to TRBD2. With V trimmed by 1 base and J by 6 bases, 11 bases remained unmatched. The CDR3 sequence is 16 residues long. Per germline, CDR1 SGHTS and CDR2 YDEGEE. The CDR3 DNA sequence: TGTGCCAGCAGCTTGCCGCGATTGCGGGAGTGGGATACGCAGTATTTT. This gives the protein CASSLPRLREWDTQYF.

The rearrangement uses TRBV7-2 and TRBJ1-2; a possible D gene is TRBD1 (6 bases). The V gene's germline CDR1 is SGHTA and CDR2 FQGNSA. The CDR3 covers 16 residues. Trimming cost V 6 bases and J 4 bases, with 21 bases left between them. The CDR3 coding sequence is TGTGCCAGCAGAGACATCCTAAGGGACACCCGCTATGGCTACACCTTC. It specifies CASRDILRDTRYGYTF.

The chain employs TRBV14 and TRBJ1-1; D call uncertain. CDR1 SGHDN and CDR2 FVKESK come from the germline V gene. Trimming pared 1 base from V and 6 bases from J, leaving 9 bases between. This CDR3 has 13 amino acids. CDR3 sequence (DNA): TGTGCCAGCAGCCAAGTAAGGAGGGCTGAAGCTTTCTTT. Its translation: CASSQVRRAEAFF. The complete variable domain, with remaining parts taken from reference TRBV14 and TRBJ1-1, reads EAGVTQFPSHSVIEKGQTVTLRCDPISGHDNLYWYRRVMGKEIKFLLHFVKESKQDESGMPNNRFLAERTGGTYSTLKVQPAELEDSGVYFCASSQVRRAEAFFGQGTRLTVV.

The chain couples TRBV7-9 to TRBJ2-1; 9 bases fit TRBD1. The CDR3 contains 16 residues. Germline loops: CDR1 SEHNR, CDR2 FQNEAQ (reference sequence). V lost 1 base and J lost 13; bases outside the gene matches: 14. CDR3 in amino acids: CASSLGTGTGISLQFF. CDR3 nucleotides: TGTGCCAGCAGCTTAGGCACCGGGACAGGGATCTCCCTTCAGTTCTTC.

In its sample, this clone was seen once. CDR3 protein: CASLAGLAGKGELFF. For the CDR3, the DNA is TGCGCCAGCCTCGCGGGACTAGCGGGAAAGGGGGAGCTGTTTTTT. This chain joins TRBV10-2 and TRBJ2-2, with 13 bases fitting TRBD2. The CDR3 length is 15 residues. Trimming at V came to 8 bases and at J to 8 bases, leaving 8 bases not matched to a gene. The germline V gene has CDR1 WSHSY and CDR2 SAAADI.

This clone was counted a single time. V and J are TRBV6-1 and TRBJ1-2, with TRBD1 matching 8 bases. After removal of 5 bases from V and 7 bases from J, the junction contained 9 bases not matched to a gene. CDR1 and CDR2 (germline): MNHNS, SASEGT. This CDR3 has 14 residues. CDR3 region: CASSPQGAGGGYTF. CDR3 DNA: TGTGCCAGCAGTCCCCAGGGGGCCGGGGGTGGCTACACCTTC.

The genes are TRBV5-4 and TRBJ1-3; 7 bases are a match to TRBD1. From germline, CDR1 is SGHNT and CDR2 YYREEE (reference sequence). The V gene end was trimmed by 4 bases and the J gene end by 0 bases; junction bases not matched to a gene: 7. This CDR3 spans 16 amino acids. In DNA form, the CDR3 reads TGTGCCAGCAGCGCGGGGACAGCAAGCTCTGGAAACACCATATATTTT. It is translated as CASSAGTASSGNTIYF.

The chain employs TRBV5-1 and TRBJ2-1; 8 bases agree with TRBD2. The germline V gene has CDR1 SGHRS and CDR2 YFSETQ. V lost 2 bases and J lost 5; bases outside the gene matches: 3. The CDR3 runs 14 residues. The CDR3 sequence is CASSFREGNNEQFF. Here the CDR3 DNA reads TGCGCCAGCAGCTTCCGGGAGGGGAACAATGAGCAGTTCTTC.

The gene calls are TRBV11-2 and TRBJ2-7, with 9 bases that match TRBD1. J gave up 3 bases and V 5 bases, and 5 bases lay outside the gene matches. CDR1 and CDR2 from the germline V gene are SGHAT and FQNNGV. This CDR3 is 14 amino acids long. CDR3 DNA: TGTGCCAGCAGCCGGACAGGGGCCAACTACGAGCAGTACTTC. It specifies CASSRTGANYEQYF.

This sequence joins TRBV7-9 and TRBJ1-2; 7 nucleotides match TRBD1. V was pared by 5 bases and J by 6 bases, with 9 bases of the junction left unmatched. This CDR3 spans 14 amino acids. The germline CDR1 and CDR2 sequences are SEHNR and FQNEAQ (reference sequence). The CDR3 DNA follows: TGTGCCAGCAGCCGGACAGGTTTTCCGGATGGCTACACCTTC. Translated, it gives CASSRTGFPDGYTF. Looking up the rest from reference TRBV7-9 and TRBJ1-2 gives the full variable domain: DTGVSQNPRHKITKRGQNVTFRCDPISEHNRLYWYRQTLGQGPEFLTYFQNEAQLEKSRLLSDRFSAERPKGSFSTLEIQRTEQGDSAMYLCASSRTGFPDGYTFGSGTRLTVV.

The genes are TRBV5-4 and TRBJ1-1; weak D call: TRBD1 (5 bases). The germline V and J ends were trimmed by 2 bases and 6 bases, with 8 bases remaining between them. The CDR3 totals 12 residues. Germline V gene lookup returns CDR1 SGHNT and CDR2 YYREEE (reference sequence). CDR3 sequence: CASSFRDSEAFF. The CDR3 DNA reads as TGTGCCAGCAGCTTCCGGGACTCTGAAGCTTTCTTT.

This clone turned up a few times. This rearrangement joins TRBV27 to TRBJ1-2; D is unclear. V gave up 6 bases and J gave up 4 bases, with 12 bases separating them. CDR3 size: 13 residues. CDR1 is MNHEY, CDR2 SMNVEV, per germline (reference sequence). The CDR3 protein is CASSTSGFYGYTF. Written as DNA, the CDR3 is TGTGCCAGCAGCACTTCGGGATTCTATGGCTACACCTTC.

The V and J genes are TRBV30 and TRBJ2-1, with 11 bases fitting TRBD2. From germline, CDR1 is GTSNPN and CDR2 SVGIG (reference sequence). The CDR3 is 16 amino acids. Trimming at V came to 1 base and at J to 4 bases, leaving 6 bases not matched to a gene. The CDR3 loop is CAWSAGLAGRYNEQFF. The CDR3 nucleotides are TGTGCCTGGAGTGCTGGACTAGCGGGCCGATACAATGAGCAGTTCTTC.

The rearrangement joins TRBV7-9 to TRBJ2-4; TRBD2 matches at 7 bases. V dropped 4 bases and J dropped 7; count of bases not matched to a gene: 7. CDR3 length: 14 residues. Germline V CDR1 and CDR2: SEHNR, FQNEAQ (reference sequence). The CDR3 region is CASSSGLDSNIQYF. Here the CDR3 DNA reads TGTGCCAGCAGCTCCGGACTAGACTCCAACATTCAGTACTTC.

The V call is TRBV4-1, the J call TRBJ2-7; D gene unclear. In germline, CDR1 is MGHRA, CDR2 YSYEKL. The V gene lost 1 base and the J gene lost 3 bases, with 19 bases spanning the gap. This CDR3 is 17 amino acids long. DNA for the CDR3: TGCGCCAGCAGCCAAGCCCACCTGGGTCAGAGGATCTACGAGCAGTACTTC. It is translated as CASSQAHLGQRIYEQYF.

V is TRBV5-1 and J is TRBJ1-2; D not certain. CDR1 is SGHRS and CDR2 is YFSETQ in the germline V gene. V was pared by 3 bases and J by 12 bases, with 15 bases between. The CDR3 is made up of 12 amino acids. CDR3 sequence reads: CASSSLGLRHTF. The CDR3 DNA reads as TGCGCCAGCAGCTCCCTGGGCCTAAGGCACACCTTC.

The chain is built from TRBV5-6 and TRBJ1-5; no firm D call. Germline CDR1 is SGHDT and CDR2 is YYEEEE. CDR3 length: 15 residues. V lost 1 base and J 2 bases, leaving 10 bases between the germline ends. The CDR3 reads CASSLSSGGNQPQHF. DNA for the CDR3: TGTGCCAGCAGCTTGTCTAGCGGGGGCAATCAGCCCCAGCATTTT.

The chain's CDR3 is CASRWKGGGTEAFF. The CDR3 bases are TGCGCCAGCAGGTGGAAAGGGGGCGGCACTGAAGCTTTCTTT. The J gene is TRBJ1-1, the V gene TRBV4-1, with 7 bases aligning to TRBD1. Losses at the gene ends were 6 bases for V and 4 bases for J; bases not matched to a gene: 8. The CDR3 contains 14 residues. In germline, CDR1 is MGHRA, CDR2 YSYEKL.

The CDR3: CASSVFVTDTQYF. CDR3 nucleotide sequence: TGTGCCAGCAGCGTGTTCGTCACAGATACGCAGTATTTT. This rearrangement joins TRBV9 to TRBJ2-3; D unclear. V lost 2 bases and J lost 2, with 6 bases in between. The CDR3 contains 13 residues. Germline V gene lookup returns CDR1 SGDLS and CDR2 YYNGEE.

This clone was counted only a few times. Other nucleotide sequences from this sample produce the same CDR3. This chain's CDR3 is CATSRGGMNTEAFF. The CDR3 DNA follows: TGTGCCACCAGCAGAGGAGGGATGAACACTGAAGCTTTCTTT. The rearrangement links TRBV15 to TRBJ1-1; D not resolved. The CDR3 loop spans 14 amino acids. CDR1 and CDR2 from the germline V gene are LNHNV and YYDKDF (reference sequence). Trimming stripped 1 base from V and 0 bases from J, with 6 bases between.

CDR3 in amino acids: CASSRSLGQRNTIYF. The CDR3 nucleotides read TGTGCCAGCAGCCGTTCCTTGGGACAGCGAAACACCATATATTTT. The chain employs TRBV5-6 and TRBJ1-3; 7 positions match TRBD1. Trimming removed 4 bases from V and 5 bases from J; junction bases left unmatched: 9. This CDR3 has 15 amino acids. The V gene's germline CDR1 is SGHDT and CDR2 YYEEEE.

Comments on this clone: This sample includes further DNA sequences coding for the same CDR3. The chain has TRBV4-1 and TRBJ2-5; D might be TRBD1 (6 bases). The CDR3 covers 15 residues. V was clipped by 3 bases and J by 4 bases, with 15 bases between them. Per the germline V gene, CDR1 is MGHRA and CDR2 is YSYEKL. This CDR3 is CASSHGGQGIETQYF. The CDR3 nucleotides read TGCGCCAGCAGCCATGGCGGGCAGGGGATAGAGACCCAGTACTTC.

The chain employs TRBV6-1 and TRBJ1-2; 7 positions match TRBD1. The CDR3 has 15 amino acids. The germline V gene has CDR1 MNHNS and CDR2 SASEGT. The J segment lost 4 bases and the V segment lost 4 bases, leaving 9 bases of the junction unmatched. The CDR3 here is CASSALGQVTYGYTF. The CDR3 bases are TGTGCCAGCAGTGCTTTAGGACAGGTTACCTATGGCTACACCTTC.

This clone turned up a few times. The genes are TRBV29-1 and TRBJ1-2, with 10 nucleotides matching TRBD1. V lost 2 bases and J lost 5; bases outside the gene matches: 2. Germline CDR1 reads SQVTM; CDR2 reads ANQGSEA. The CDR3 length is 13 residues. The CDR3 is CSVESGQGYGYTF. CDR3 DNA sequence: TGCAGCGTTGAATCGGGACAGGGGTATGGCTACACCTTC.

The chain uses TRBV7-2 and TRBJ2-5; 8 nucleotides line up with TRBD1. Germline trimming cut 3 bases from V and 4 bases from J; bases unmatched to any gene: 4. CDR1 SGHTA and CDR2 FQGNSA come from the germline V gene. The CDR3 has 14 residues. The CDR3 DNA reads as TGTGCCAGCAGCTTTCCCGACAGGGGAGAGACCCAGTACTTC. It codes for CASSFPDRGETQYF.

This sequence joins TRBV4-2 and TRBJ1-5; tentative D call: TRBD1 (6 bases). The germline V gene encodes CDR1 LGHNA and CDR2 YNFKEQ. The CDR3 runs 14 residues. The ends were cut back, 3 bases at V and 5 bases at J, with 11 bases in the middle. CDR3 bases: TGTGCCAGCAGCCAGAGGGAGGGGGATCAGCCCCAGCATTTT. This encodes CASSQREGDQPQHF.

V usage is TRBV4-1 and J usage is TRBJ2-1; 14 bases agree with TRBD2. Trimming took 0 bases from V and 4 from J; bases not matched to a gene: 11. CDR1 is MGHRA, CDR2 YSYEKL, per germline. The CDR3 has 20 amino acids. DNA of the CDR3: TGCGCCAGCAGCCAAGATGATCCCCGGACTAGCGGGGGGATGTACAATGAGCAGTTCTTC. Translating it yields CASSQDDPRTSGGMYNEQFF.